The entry below describes one T cell receptor (beta chain). Its antigen is still unknown. This entry is derived from a study of cytomegalovirus exposure and HLA in healthy donors. General study points: Within the approximately 110 validation repertoires, first-cohort TCR clusters tended to co-occur, according to a later analysis. The classifier reportedly diagnosed cytomegalovirus status with high sensitivity and specificity.

The donors were members of the roughly 130-subject validation cohort (separate from the roughly 680-subject first cohort). Data came from immunoSEQ multiplex PCR; TCRdb stores just in-frame clones and leaves some out. The data contain 130,000 to 150,000 clones, 85% to 90% of them singletons. This CDR3 spans 14 amino acids. Germline V gene data show CDR1 as MNHEY and CDR2 as SMNVEV (reference sequence). The ends were cut back, 5 bases at V and 1 base at J, with 10 bases in the middle. The source material was PBMCs. The chain has TRBV27 and TRBJ2-3; tentative D call: TRBD1 (7 bases). The sequence derives from a woman in her twenties or thirties in good health and CMV-seropositive. CDR3 in amino acids: CASSGGTGTDTQYF. The CDR3 DNA is TGTGCCAGCAGTGGCGGGACAGGCACAGATACGCAGTATTTT.